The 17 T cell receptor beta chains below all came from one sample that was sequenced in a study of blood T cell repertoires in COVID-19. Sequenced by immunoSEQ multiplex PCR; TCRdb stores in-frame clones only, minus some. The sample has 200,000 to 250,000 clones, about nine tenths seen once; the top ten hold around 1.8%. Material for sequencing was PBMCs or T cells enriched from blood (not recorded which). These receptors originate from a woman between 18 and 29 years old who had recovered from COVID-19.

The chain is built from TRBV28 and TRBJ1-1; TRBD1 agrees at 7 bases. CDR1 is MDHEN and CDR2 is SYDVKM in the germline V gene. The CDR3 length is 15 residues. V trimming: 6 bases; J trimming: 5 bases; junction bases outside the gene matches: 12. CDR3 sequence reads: CASSQPRQGGTEAFF. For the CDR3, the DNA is TGTGCCAGCAGCCAGCCCCGACAGGGAGGTACTGAAGCTTTCTTT. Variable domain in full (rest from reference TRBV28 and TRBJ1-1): DVKVTQSSRYLVKRTGEKVFLECVQDMDHENMFWYRQDPGLGLRLIYFSYDVKMKEKGDIPEGYSVSREKKERFSLILESASTNQTSMYLCASSQPRQGGTEAFFGQGTRLTVV.

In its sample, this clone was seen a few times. The DNA of the CDR3 is TGTGCCAGCAGTGAAGAGGGGGGGCACGGGGAGCTGTTTTTT. This gives the protein CASSEEGGHGELFF. The rearrangement links TRBV6-4 to TRBJ2-2, with D possibly being TRBD2 (7 bases). Germline V lookup: CDR1 MRHNA, CDR2 SNTAGT. The V and J ends lost 3 bases and 7 bases respectively, with 12 bases between them. This CDR3 has 14 residues.

The chain's CDR3 is CASSISGSTDTQYF. CDR3 nucleotide sequence: TGTGCCAGCAGCATTAGCGGGAGCACAGATACGCAGTATTTT. The chain uses TRBV9 and TRBJ2-3, with 7 bases aligning to TRBD2. In germline, CDR1 is SGDLS, CDR2 YYNGEE. J lost 0 bases, V lost 4 bases, and 2 bases had no gene match. The CDR3 is 14 residues long. Drawing the rest from reference TRBV9 and TRBJ2-3, the complete variable domain is DSGVTQTPKHLITATGQRVTLRCSPRSGDLSVYWYQQSLDQGLQFLIQYYNGEERAKGNILERFSAQQFPDLHSELNLSSLELGDSALYFCASSISGSTDTQYFGPGTRLTVL.

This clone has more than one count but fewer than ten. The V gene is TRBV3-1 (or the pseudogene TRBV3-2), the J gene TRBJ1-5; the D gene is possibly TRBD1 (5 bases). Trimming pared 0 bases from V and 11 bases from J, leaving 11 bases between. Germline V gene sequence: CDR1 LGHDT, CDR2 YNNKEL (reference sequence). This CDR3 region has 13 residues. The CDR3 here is CASSQDRVGAQHF. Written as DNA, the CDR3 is TGTGCCAGCAGCCAAGACAGGGTCGGAGCCCAGCATTTT.

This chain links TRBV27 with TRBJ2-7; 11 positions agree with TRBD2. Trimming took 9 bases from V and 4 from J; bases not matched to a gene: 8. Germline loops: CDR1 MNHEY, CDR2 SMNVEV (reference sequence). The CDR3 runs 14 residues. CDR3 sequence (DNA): TGTGCCAGTCGTGGGACTAGCGGCCCTTACGAGCAGTACTTC. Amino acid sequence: CASRGTSGPYEQYF.

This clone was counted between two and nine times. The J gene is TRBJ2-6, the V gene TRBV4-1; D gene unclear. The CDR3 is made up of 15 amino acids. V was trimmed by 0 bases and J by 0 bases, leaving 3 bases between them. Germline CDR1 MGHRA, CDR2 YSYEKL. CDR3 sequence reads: CASSQDNSGANVLTF. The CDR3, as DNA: TGCGCCAGCAGCCAAGATAACTCTGGGGCCAACGTCCTGACTTTC.

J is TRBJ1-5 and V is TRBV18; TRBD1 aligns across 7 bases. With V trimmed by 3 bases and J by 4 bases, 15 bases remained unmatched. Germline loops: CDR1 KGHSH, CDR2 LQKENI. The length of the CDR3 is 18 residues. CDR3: CASSPTTRKGAINQPQHF. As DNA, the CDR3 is TGTGCCAGCTCACCGACTACGAGGAAGGGGGCGATAAATCAGCCCCAGCATTTT.

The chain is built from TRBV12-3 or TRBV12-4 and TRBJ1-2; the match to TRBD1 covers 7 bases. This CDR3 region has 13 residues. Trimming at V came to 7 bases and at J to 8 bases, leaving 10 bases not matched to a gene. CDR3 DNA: TGTGCCAGCACTGACAGGGCTCAAGGGGGCTACACCTTC. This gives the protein CASTDRAQGGYTF.

The CDR3 spells CASSLGTGGYQPQHF. The CDR3, as DNA: TGTGCCAGCAGCTTGGGGACAGGGGGATATCAGCCCCAGCATTTT. V and J are TRBV5-8 and TRBJ1-5, with 10 bases matching TRBD1. V was clipped by 0 bases and J by 5 bases; unmatched bases: 2. In germline, CDR1 is SGHTS, CDR2 YDEGEE. The CDR3 is 15 residues long.

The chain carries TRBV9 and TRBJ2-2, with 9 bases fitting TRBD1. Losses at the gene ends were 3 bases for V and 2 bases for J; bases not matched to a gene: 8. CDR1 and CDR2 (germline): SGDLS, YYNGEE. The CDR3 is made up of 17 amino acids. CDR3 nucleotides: TGTGCCAGCAGCGCGGACAGGGGCGGGGGAAACACCGGGGAGCTGTTTTTT. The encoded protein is CASSADRGGGNTGELFF.

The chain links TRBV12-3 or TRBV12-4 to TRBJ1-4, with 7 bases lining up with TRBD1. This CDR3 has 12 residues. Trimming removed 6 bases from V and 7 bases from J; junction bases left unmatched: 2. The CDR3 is CASSRQGEKLFF. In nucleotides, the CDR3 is TGTGCCAGCAGCCGACAGGGTGAAAAACTGTTTTTT.

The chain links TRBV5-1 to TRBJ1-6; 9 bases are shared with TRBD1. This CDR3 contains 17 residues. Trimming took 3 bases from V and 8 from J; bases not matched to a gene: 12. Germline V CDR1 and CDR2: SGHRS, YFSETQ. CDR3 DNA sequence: TGCGCCAGCAGCTGGATTAATCCGGGACAGGGCGATTCACCCCTCCACTTT. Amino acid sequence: CASSWINPGQGDSPLHF.

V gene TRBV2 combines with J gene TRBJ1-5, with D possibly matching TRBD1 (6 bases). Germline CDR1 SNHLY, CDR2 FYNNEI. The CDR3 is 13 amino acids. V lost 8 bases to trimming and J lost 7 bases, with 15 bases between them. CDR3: CASGEGVGQPQHF. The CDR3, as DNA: TGTGCCAGCGGGGAGGGGGTTGGACAGCCCCAGCATTTT.

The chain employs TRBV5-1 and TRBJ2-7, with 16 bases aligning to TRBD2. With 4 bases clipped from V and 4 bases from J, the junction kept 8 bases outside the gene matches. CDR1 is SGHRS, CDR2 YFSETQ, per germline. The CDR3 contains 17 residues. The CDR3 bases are TGCGCCAGCAGCCTCTTGGGACTAGCGGGGGGGAAGTACGAGCAGTACTTC. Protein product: CASSLLGLAGGKYEQYF. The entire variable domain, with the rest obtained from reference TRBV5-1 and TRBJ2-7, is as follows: KAGVTQTPRYLIKTRGQQVTLSCSPISGHRSVSWYQQTPGQGLQFLFEYFSETQRNKGNFPGRFSGRQFSNSRSEMNVSTLELGDSALYLCASSLLGLAGGKYEQYFGPGTRLTVT.

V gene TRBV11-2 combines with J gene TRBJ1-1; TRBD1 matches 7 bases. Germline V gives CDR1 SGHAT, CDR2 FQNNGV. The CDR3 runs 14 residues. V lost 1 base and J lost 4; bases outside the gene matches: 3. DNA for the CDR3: TGTGCCAGCAGCTTAGGACGACAGGGCACTGAAGCTTTCTTT. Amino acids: CASSLGRQGTEAFF.

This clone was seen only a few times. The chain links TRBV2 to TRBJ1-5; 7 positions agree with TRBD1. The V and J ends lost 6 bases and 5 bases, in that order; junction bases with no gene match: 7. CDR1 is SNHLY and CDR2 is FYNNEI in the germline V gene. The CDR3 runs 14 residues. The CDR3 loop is CASSVQGRYQPQHF. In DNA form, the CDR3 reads TGTGCCAGCAGCGTACAGGGGAGGTATCAGCCCCAGCATTTT.

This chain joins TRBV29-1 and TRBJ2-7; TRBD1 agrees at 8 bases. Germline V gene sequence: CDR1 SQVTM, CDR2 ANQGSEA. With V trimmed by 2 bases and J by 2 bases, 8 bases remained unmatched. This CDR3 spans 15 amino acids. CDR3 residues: CSVEYQTGEAYEQYF. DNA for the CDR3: TGCAGCGTTGAATATCAGACAGGGGAGGCCTACGAGCAGTACTTC.